This T cell receptor beta chain derives from a study of blood T cell repertoires in COVID-19. Study background: Sample material is recorded as cDNA or gDNA derived from T cells, B-cell-depleted T cells, or PBMCs.

The germline V and J ends were trimmed by 1 base and 1 base, with 13 bases remaining between them. The CDR3 contains 16 residues. The germline CDR1 and CDR2 sequences are SEHNR and FQNEAQ (reference sequence). Sequencing was performed with immunoSEQ multiplex PCR; in TCRdb, only in-frame clones are kept and a portion is missing. The table has 90,000 to 150,000 clones, over 60% seen once. Sequencing used peripheral blood. V is TRBV7-9 and J is TRBJ1-1; D not certain. The clonotype originates from a human donor in a cohort sampled during active COVID-19. CDR3 nucleotide sequence: TGTGCCAGCAGCTTAGGCGGCCCGGGGAAGAACACTGAAGCTTTCTTT. Its translation: CASSLGGPGKNTEAFF.